Listed below are T cell receptor beta chains from one sample, sequenced in a study of shared clonotypes between healthy human individuals. Data came from immunoSEQ multiplex PCR; TCRdb stores just in-frame clones and leaves some out. The data show about 1 million clones, under 80% seen once. Sequencing was performed on memory CD4+ T cells sorted from blood. The receptor set was obtained from a man between 18 and 35 years old in good health. Each CDR3 is given with its conserved first and last residue. Fields, in order: V gene, J gene, CDR3 protein.

>TRBV18|TRBJ1-6
CASSPGLVVGSYNSPLHF
>TRBV28|TRBJ2-7
CASLDRITYEQYF
>TRBV6-6|TRBJ2-7
CASSGLAGEKQYF
>TRBV28|TRBJ2-3
CASSLQGTRTDTQYF
>TRBV13|TRBJ2-1
CASSPGRVSNEQFF
>TRBV9|TRBJ1-6
CASSVVDRGNSPLHF
>TRBV4-3|TRBJ1-4
CASSQDRRDQNEKLFF
>TRBV7-9|TRBJ1-6
CASSLDPGRNSPLHF
>TRBV5-1|TRBJ2-3
CASSFAGGGTDTQYF
>TRBV27|TRBJ1-4
CASSLVTNEKLFF
>TRBV18|TRBJ1-1
CASSPRSQNTEAFF
>TRBV28|TRBJ2-5
CASLGLAGGSETQYF
>TRBV28|TRBJ1-1
CASSLVPPTGTEAFF
>TRBV29-1|TRBJ1-1
CSVEYRGPRRTEAFF
>TRBV19|TRBJ2-7
CASSIPAGEQYF
>TRBV19|TRBJ2-5
CASSAARGDQETQYF
>TRBV5-4|TRBJ2-1
CASSLRDRNNEQFF
>TRBV7-6|TRBJ1-2
CASSLDTYGYTF
>TRBV2|TRBJ2-7
CASSGLAGVGEQYF
>TRBV5-1|TRBJ2-2
CASSLGTANTGELFF
>TRBV5-1|TRBJ2-3
CASSLGITGAQADTQYF
>TRBV5-1|TRBJ2-3
CASSLGRWDTQYF
>TRBV12-5|TRBJ2-3
CASGLVLGLAPDTQYF
>TRBV20-1|TRBJ1-1
CSAIMNTEAFF
>TRBV6-1|TRBJ2-7
CAGSVGSAGEQYF
>TRBV7-2|TRBJ1-2
CASSLYGRVSKVGYTF
>TRBV7-8|TRBJ2-5
CASSSEMGHQETQYF
>TRBV18|TRBJ1-6
CASSQASAGTGNSPLHF
>TRBV5-4|TRBJ2-7
CASSPSRDRGQEQYF
>TRBV28|TRBJ1-1
CASSRQGLYAFF
>TRBV12-2|TRBJ2-1
CASRLRRRNEQFF
>TRBV16|TRBJ2-7
CASSQWIKPGEQYF
>TRBV10-1|TRBJ2-2
CASSRTDGRVGGTGELFF
>TRBV7-2|TRBJ2-2
CASSQDRLTNFWELFF
>TRBV30|TRBJ2-7
CAWSVHRQPTSYEQYF
>TRBV5-4|TRBJ2-1
CASSLRGADYNEQFF
>TRBV9|TRBJ2-2
CASSGGLNTGELFF
>TRBV5-4|TRBJ2-5
CASSTGGRQETQYF
>TRBV11-2|TRBJ1-4
CASSIAPWEEKLFF
>TRBV5-1|TRBJ2-7
CASSLAQGEQYF
>TRBV30|TRBJ1-4
CAWSQEVGEKLFF
>TRBV6-1|TRBJ2-3
CASSEPLETDTQYF
>TRBV4-1|TRBJ1-6
CASSQVGQSPRGSPLHF
>TRBV5-1|TRBJ2-5
CASSRGDSQETQYF
>TRBV5-1|TRBJ2-1
CASSLGTYNEQFF